This TCR beta chain stems from a study of blood T cells in healthy people across ages. Notes on the study in general: Unsorted PBMCs blocked a conclusive comparison of naive and antigen-experienced cells.

Trimming took off 9 bases at V and 6 bases at J, with 12 bases between the two ends. The germline CDR1 and CDR2 sequences are ENHRY and SYGVKD. The CDR3 extends over 12 amino acids. As to this clonotype: The target antigen is unknown.

Combining a sample-barcoded 5' primer with a J-beta primer mix, a second PCR ran for about 6 to 12 cycles. The template-switch adaptor was a 5' adaptor with 12 random nucleotides. It tagged each cDNA molecule. TCRdb analysed the 5' RACE reads with MiXCR anew, one entry per CDR3 protein. In the table there are about 1.1 million distinct CDR3 sequences, around two fifths of which are singletons. This TCR was recovered from a man aged 18 to 35 in good health. Sequencing input: blood. The chain employs TRBV10-3 and TRBJ1-5, with D perhaps matching TRBD1 (5 bases). Here the CDR3 reads CAIGTASQPQHF. CDR3 in DNA: TGTGCCATAGGGACTGCGTCTCAGCCCCAGCATTTT.